This TCR beta chain appears in the sequencing data of a study of cytomegalovirus exposure and HLA in healthy donors. The donors, nominally healthy at sampling, likely had unrecorded immune exposures. Germline lookup yields CDR1 SGHTA and CDR2 FQGNSA. This CDR3 spans 15 amino acids. V was shortened by 3 bases and J by 0 bases, with 9 bases between the two germline ends. In the PCR, 60 Vbeta and 13 Jbeta primers were used. The method was immunoSEQ multiplex PCR; TCRdb's version includes in-frame clones alone and lacks a portion of them. The table lists 150,000 to 180,000 clones, 65% to 85% of them singletons, with about 2.6% in the top ten.

The chain has TRBV7-2 and TRBJ2-1; D gene unclear. Source material: PBMCs. The sequence was collected from a man between 18 and 35 years old in good health and CMV-seronegative. CDR3 in amino acids: CASSFRRSSYNEQFF. CDR3 nucleotide sequence: TGTGCCAGCAGCTTCCGTCGGAGCTCCTACAATGAGCAGTTCTTC.